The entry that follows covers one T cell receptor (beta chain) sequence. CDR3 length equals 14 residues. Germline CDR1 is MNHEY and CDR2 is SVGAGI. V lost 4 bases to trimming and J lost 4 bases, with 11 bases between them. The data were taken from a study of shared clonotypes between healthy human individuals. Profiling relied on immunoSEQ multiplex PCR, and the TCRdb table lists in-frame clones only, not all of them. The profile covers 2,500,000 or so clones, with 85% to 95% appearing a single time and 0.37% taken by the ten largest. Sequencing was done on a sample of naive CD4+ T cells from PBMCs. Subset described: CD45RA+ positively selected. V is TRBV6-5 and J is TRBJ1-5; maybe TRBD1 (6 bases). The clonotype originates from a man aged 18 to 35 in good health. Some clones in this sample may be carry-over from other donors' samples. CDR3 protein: CASSSARGNQPQHF. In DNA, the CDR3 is TGTGCCAGCAGTTCTGCCAGGGGTAATCAGCCCCAGCATTTT.